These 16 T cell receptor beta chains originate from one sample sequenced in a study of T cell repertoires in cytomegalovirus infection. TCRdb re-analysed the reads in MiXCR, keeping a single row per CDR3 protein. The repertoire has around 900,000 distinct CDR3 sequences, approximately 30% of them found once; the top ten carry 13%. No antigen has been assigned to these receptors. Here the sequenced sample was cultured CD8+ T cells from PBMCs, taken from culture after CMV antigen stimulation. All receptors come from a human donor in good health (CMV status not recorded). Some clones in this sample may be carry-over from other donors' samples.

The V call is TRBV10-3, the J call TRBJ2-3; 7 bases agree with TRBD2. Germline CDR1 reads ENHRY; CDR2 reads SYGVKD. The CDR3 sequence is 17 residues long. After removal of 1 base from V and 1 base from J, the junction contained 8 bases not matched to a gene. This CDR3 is CAISELGGSRRTDTQYF. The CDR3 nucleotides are TGTGCCATCAGTGAGTTGGGGGGGTCCCGACGCACAGATACGCAGTATTTT.

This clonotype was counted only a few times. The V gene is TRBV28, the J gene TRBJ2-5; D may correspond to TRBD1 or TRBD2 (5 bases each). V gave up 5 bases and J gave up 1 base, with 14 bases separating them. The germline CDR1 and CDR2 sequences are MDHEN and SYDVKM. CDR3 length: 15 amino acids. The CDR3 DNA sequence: TGTGCCAGCAGTGACGAGGGGCAAAGCCAAGAGACCCAGTACTTC. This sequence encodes CASSDEGQSQETQYF. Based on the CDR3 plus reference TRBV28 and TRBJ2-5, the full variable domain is DVKVTQSSRYLVKRTGEKVFLECVQDMDHENMFWYRQDPGLGLRLIYFSYDVKMKEKGDIPEGYSVSREKKERFSLILESASTNQTSMYLCASSDEGQSQETQYFGPGTRLLVL.

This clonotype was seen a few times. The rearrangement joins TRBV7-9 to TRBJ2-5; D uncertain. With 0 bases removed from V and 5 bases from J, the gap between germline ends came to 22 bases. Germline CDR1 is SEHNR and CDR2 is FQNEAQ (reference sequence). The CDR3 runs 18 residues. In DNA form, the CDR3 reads TGTGCCAGCAGCTTAGCCCCCCGTGGCTCACCTACCGGGGAGACCCAGTACTTC. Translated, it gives CASSLAPRGSPTGETQYF.

CDR3 nucleotide sequence: TGTGCCAGCAGTGGGGACAGCAACACAGATACGCAGTATTTT. Encoded protein: CASSGDSNTDTQYF. The chain recombines TRBV2 with TRBJ2-3; 7 bases are a match to TRBD1. Trimming cost V 4 bases and J 2 bases; bases outside gene matches: 3. The germline V gene has CDR1 SNHLY and CDR2 FYNNEI. The CDR3 has 14 amino acids.

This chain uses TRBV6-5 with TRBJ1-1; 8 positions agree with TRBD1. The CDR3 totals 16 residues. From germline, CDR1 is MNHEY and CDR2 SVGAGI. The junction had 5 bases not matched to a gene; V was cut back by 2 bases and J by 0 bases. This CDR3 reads CASSYEPTGVNTEAFF. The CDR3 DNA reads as TGTGCCAGCAGTTACGAACCGACAGGGGTGAACACTGAAGCTTTCTTT.

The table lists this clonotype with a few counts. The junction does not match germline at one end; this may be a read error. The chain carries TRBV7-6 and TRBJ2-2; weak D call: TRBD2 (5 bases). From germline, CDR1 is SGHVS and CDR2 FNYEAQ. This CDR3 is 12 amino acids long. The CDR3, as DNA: TGTGCCAGCACCTTGAACACCGGGGAGCGGTTTTTT. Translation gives CASTLNTGERFF. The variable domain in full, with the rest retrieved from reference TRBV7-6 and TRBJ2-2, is GAGVSQSPRYKVTKRGQDVALRCDPISGHVSLYWYRQALGQGPEFLTYFNYEAQQDKSGLPNDRFSAERPEGSISTLTIQRTEQRDSAMYRCASTLNTGERFFGEGSRLTVL.

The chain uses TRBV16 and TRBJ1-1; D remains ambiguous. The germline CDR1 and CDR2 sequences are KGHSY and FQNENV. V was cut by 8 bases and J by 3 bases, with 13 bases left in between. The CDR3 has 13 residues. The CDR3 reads CASGEGVDTEAFF. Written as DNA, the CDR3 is TGTGCCAGCGGCGAGGGCGTGGACACTGAAGCTTTCTTT.

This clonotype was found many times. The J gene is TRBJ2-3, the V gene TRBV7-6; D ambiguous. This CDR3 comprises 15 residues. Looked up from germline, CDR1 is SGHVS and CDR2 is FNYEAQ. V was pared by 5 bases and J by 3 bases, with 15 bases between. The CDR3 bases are TGTGCCAGCAGCCCCGTCGGATCGAGGACAGATACGCAGTATTTT. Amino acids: CASSPVGSRTDTQYF.

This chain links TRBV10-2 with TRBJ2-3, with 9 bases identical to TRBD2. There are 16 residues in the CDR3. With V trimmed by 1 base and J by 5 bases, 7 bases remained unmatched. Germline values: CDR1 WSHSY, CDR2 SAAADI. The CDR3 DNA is TGCGCCAGCAGTGAGTTTCGCGGGGGGGCCTTAGATACGCAGTATTTT. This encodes CASSEFRGGALDTQYF.

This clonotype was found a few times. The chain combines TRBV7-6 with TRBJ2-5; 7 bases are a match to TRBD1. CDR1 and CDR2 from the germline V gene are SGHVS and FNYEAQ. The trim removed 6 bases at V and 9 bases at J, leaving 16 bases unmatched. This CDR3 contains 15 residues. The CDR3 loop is CASSAGTESFVSQYF. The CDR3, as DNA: TGTGCCAGCAGTGCCGGGACAGAGAGCTTTGTGTCCCAGTACTTC.

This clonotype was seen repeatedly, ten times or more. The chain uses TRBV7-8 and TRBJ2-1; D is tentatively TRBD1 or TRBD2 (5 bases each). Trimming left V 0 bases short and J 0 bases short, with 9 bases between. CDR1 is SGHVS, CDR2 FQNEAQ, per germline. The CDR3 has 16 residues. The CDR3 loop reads CASSLAGPSSYNEQFF. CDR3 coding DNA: TGTGCCAGCAGCTTAGCGGGACCCAGCTCCTACAATGAGCAGTTCTTC. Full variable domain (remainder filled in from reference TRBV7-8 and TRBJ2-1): GAGVSQSPRYKVAKRGQDVALRCDPISGHVSLFWYQQALGQGPEFLTYFQNEAQLDKSGLPSDRFFAERPEGSVSTLKIQRTQQEDSAVYLCASSLAGPSSYNEQFFGPGTRLTVL.

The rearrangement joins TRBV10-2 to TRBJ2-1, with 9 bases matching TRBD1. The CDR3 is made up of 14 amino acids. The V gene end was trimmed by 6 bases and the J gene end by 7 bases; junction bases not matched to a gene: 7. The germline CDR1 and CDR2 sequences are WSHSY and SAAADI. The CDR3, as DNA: TGCGCCAGCAGAGGGACAGGGTCCATGAATGAGCAGTTCTTC. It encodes CASRGTGSMNEQFF.

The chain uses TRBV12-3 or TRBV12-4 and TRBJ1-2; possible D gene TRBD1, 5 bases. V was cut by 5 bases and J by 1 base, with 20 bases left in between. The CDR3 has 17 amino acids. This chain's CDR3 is CASSPIPGSVDNYGYTF. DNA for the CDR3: TGTGCCAGCAGTCCTATACCAGGGTCGGTGGATAACTATGGCTACACCTTC.

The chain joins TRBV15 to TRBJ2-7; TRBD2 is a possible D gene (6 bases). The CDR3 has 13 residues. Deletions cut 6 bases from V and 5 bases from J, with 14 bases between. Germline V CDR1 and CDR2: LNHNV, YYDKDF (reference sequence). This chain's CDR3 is CATRMVGEDEQYF. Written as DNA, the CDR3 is TGTGCCACCAGAATGGTAGGGGAGGACGAGCAGTACTTC. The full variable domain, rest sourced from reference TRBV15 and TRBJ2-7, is DAMVIQNPRYQVTQFGKPVTLSCSQTLNHNVMYWYQQKSSQAPKLLFHYYDKDFNNEADTPDNFQSRRPNTSFCFLDIRSPGLGDTAMYLCATRMVGEDEQYFGPGTRLTVT.

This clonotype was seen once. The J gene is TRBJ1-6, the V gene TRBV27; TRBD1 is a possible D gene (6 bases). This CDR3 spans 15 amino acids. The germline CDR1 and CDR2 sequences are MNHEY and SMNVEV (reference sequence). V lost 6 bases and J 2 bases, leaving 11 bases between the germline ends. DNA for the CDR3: TGTGCCAGCAGCTCACAGGGTACCTATAATTCACCCCTCCACTTT. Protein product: CASSSQGTYNSPLHF.

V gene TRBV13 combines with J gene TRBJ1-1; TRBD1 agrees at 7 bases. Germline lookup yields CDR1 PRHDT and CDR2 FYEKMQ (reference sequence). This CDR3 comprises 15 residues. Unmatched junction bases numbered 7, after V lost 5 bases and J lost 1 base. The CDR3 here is CASSADREGNTEAFF. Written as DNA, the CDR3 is TGTGCCAGCAGCGCAGACAGGGAGGGGAACACTGAAGCTTTCTTT.